Listed below are T cell receptor beta chains from one sample, sequenced in a study of T cell responses to AZD1222 COVID-19 vaccine. The repertoire was sequenced with immunoSEQ multiplex PCR; TCRdb's copy has only in-frame clones and lacks some. The sample totals about 140,000 clones; its top ten clones hold about 2.3%. The sample consisted of peripheral blood. The origin of the receptors is an adult in good health. Each CDR3 is given with its conserved first and last residue. The D gene is left open where the match is weak.

>TRBV6-2/TRBV6-3|TRBJ2-5|NA
CASSETGDTQETQYF
TGTGCCAGCAGTGAGACAGGAGACACCCAAGAGACCCAGTACTTC
>TRBV15|TRBJ2-4|NA
CATSRDTSMDRHKNIQYF
TGTGCCACCAGCAGAGATACTAGTATGGATAGACACAAAAACATTCAGTACTTC
>TRBV6-5|TRBJ1-1|TRBD1
CASSYGTGYYGTEAFF
TGTGCCAGCAGTTACGGGACAGGGTATTATGGCACTGAAGCTTTCTTT
>TRBV19|TRBJ1-5|NA
CASSSQFGVSNQPQHF
TGTGCCAGTAGTAGTCAGTTCGGGGTCAGCAATCAGCCCCAGCATTTT
>TRBV6-5|TRBJ1-1|NA
CAIIGTLNTEAFF
TGTGCCATTATCGGGACCTTGAACACTGAAGCTTTCTTT
>TRBV19|TRBJ1-2|TRBD1
CASSRKGTGVDYGYTF
TGTGCCAGTAGTCGAAAAGGGACAGGGGTTGACTATGGCTACACCTTC
>TRBV20-1|TRBJ2-3|NA
CSVVPGGTQYF
TGCAGTGTCGTGCCCGGGGGTACGCAGTATTTT
>TRBV5-6|TRBJ1-2|NA
CASSLVAGFDGYTF
TGTGCCAGCAGCTTGGTTGCGGGCTTCGATGGCTACACCTTC
>TRBV28|TRBJ1-2|NA
CASTSTGLYGYTF
TGTGCCAGCACCTCGACAGGACTCTATGGCTACACCTTC
>TRBV6-2/TRBV6-3|TRBJ1-1|NA
CASSYSQGSEAFF
TGTGCCAGCAGTTACTCCCAGGGGTCTGAAGCTTTCTTT
>TRBV6-5|TRBJ1-3|TRBD1
CASSYRGLSGNTIYF
TGTGCCAGCAGTTACAGGGGGCTAAGTGGAAACACCATATATTTT
>TRBV9|TRBJ2-1|NA
CASSVRGGGSYNEQFF
TGTGCCAGCAGCGTTAGAGGGGGTGGCTCCTACAATGAGCAGTTCTTC
>TRBV11-2|TRBJ2-7|TRBD2
CASSYRWGRGVEQYF
TGTGCCAGCAGCTATCGGTGGGGTCGGGGGGTCGAGCAGTACTTC
>TRBV5-6|TRBJ1-6|NA
CASSLILGGRSYNSPLHF
TGTGCCAGCAGCTTGATATTGGGTGGCAGGTCCTATAATTCACCCCTCCACTTT
>TRBV18|TRBJ2-7|TRBD2
CASSASSGGPYEQYF
TGTGCCAGCTCAGCCTCTAGCGGGGGGCCCTACGAGCAGTACTTC
>TRBV7-2|TRBJ2-3|TRBD2
CASSRTIAGGLSTDTQYF
TGTGCCAGCAGCAGGACGATAGCGGGGGGGCTGAGCACAGATACGCAGTATTTT
>TRBV6-5|TRBJ1-2|TRBD1
CASSAGTGNYGYTF
TGTGCCAGCAGCGCCGGGACAGGCAACTATGGCTACACCTTC
>TRBV3-1/TRBV3-2|TRBJ2-7|NA
CASSPRTIYEQYF
TGTGCCAGCAGCCCACGGACCATCTACGAGCAGTACTTC
>TRBV20-1|TRBJ2-1|NA
CSASRGNEQFF
TGCAGTGCTAGTAGGGGCAATGAGCAGTTCTTC
>TRBV9|TRBJ1-5|NA
CASKDDQPQHF
TGTGCCAGCAAGGATGATCAGCCCCAGCATTTT
>TRBV30|TRBJ1-4|NA
CAWSRGREKLFF
TGTGCCTGGAGTCGGGGCAGGGAAAAACTGTTTTTT
>TRBV9|TRBJ2-6|TRBD1
CASSVLGTAIYSGANVLTF
TGTGCCAGCAGCGTATTAGGGACAGCGATCTACTCTGGGGCCAACGTCCTGACTTTC
>TRBV24-1|TRBJ1-5|NA
CATSDPDRIVPNQPQHF
TGTGCCACCAGTGACCCCGATCGGATCGTTCCCAATCAGCCCCAGCATTTT
>TRBV27|TRBJ1-6|TRBD1
CASSPGTASYNSPLHF
TGTGCCAGCAGCCCCGGGACAGCCTCCTATAATTCACCCCTCCACTTT
>TRBV5-6|TRBJ1-4|TRBD1
CASSGQGAINEKLFF
TGTGCCAGCAGCGGACAGGGGGCGATAAATGAAAAACTGTTTTTT
>TRBV4-1|TRBJ2-1|TRBD1
CASSATGSSYNEQFF
TGCGCCAGCAGTGCGACAGGGAGCTCCTACAATGAGCAGTTCTTC
>TRBV5-6|TRBJ2-2|NA
CASSWTSGKAGELFF
TGTGCCAGCAGCTGGACCTCAGGGAAGGCCGGGGAGCTGTTTTTT
>TRBV10-3|TRBJ1-5|NA
CAISYREGQPQHF
TGTGCCATCAGTTACAGGGAGGGTCAGCCCCAGCATTTT
>TRBV5-1|TRBJ2-5|TRBD2
CASSLAAGGGKTQYF
TGCGCCAGCAGCTTGGCGGCGGGGGGTGGAAAGACCCAGTACTTC
>TRBV5-1|TRBJ1-5|TRBD1
CASSRTGGNQPQHF
TGCGCCAGCAGTCGGACAGGCGGCAATCAGCCCCAGCATTTT
>TRBV6-6|TRBJ2-3|TRBD2
CASSPVPTSGSTDTQYF
TGTGCCAGCAGTCCCGTCCCTACTAGCGGTAGCACAGATACGCAGTATTTT
>TRBV2|TRBJ2-2|TRBD1
CASSPFWTGAGELFF
TGTGCCAGCAGTCCCTTTTGGACAGGGGCCGGGGAGCTGTTTTTT
>TRBV4-1|TRBJ1-6|TRBD1
CASSRIWDRGNSPLHF
TGCGCCAGCAGCCGAATATGGGACAGGGGGAATTCACCCCTCCACTTT
>TRBV6-2/TRBV6-3|TRBJ1-5|NA
CASSYSFGQLNQPQHF
TGTGCCAGCAGTTACTCTTTCGGGCAGCTCAATCAGCCCCAGCATTTT
>TRBV7-8|TRBJ2-7|NA
CASSFGESSYEQYF
TGTGCCAGCAGCTTCGGCGAGAGCTCCTACGAGCAGTACTTC
>TRBV15|TRBJ1-2|NA
CATSRDLGQANGYTF
TGTGCCACCAGCAGAGATCTGGGGCAGGCAAATGGCTACACCTTC
>TRBV30|TRBJ1-1|NA
CAWSEKKAGFPEAFF
TGTGCCTGGAGCGAAAAAAAAGCCGGCTTCCCTGAAGCTTTCTTT
>TRBV7-9|TRBJ2-2|NA
CASSLALDYTGELFF
TGTGCCAGCAGCCTTGCCTTGGATTACACCGGGGAGCTGTTTTTT